The clone carrying this T cell receptor beta chain was counted only a few times. Its antigen is unknown. The template for TCR beta VDJ and CDR3 sequence profiling was genomic DNA. Using its own MiXCR run on the reads, TCRdb lists one record per CDR3 protein. The sample holds roughly 300,000 distinct CDR3 sequences, around three fifths seen once. This specimen comes from a study of CD8+CD57+ T cells in acquired aplastic anemia. Looked up from germline, CDR1 is LNHNV and CDR2 is YYDKDF (reference sequence). CDR3 length: 16 residues. V lost 3 bases and J 4 bases, leaving 16 bases between the germline ends. Overall study findings and caveats: Roughly 30 CD8+ CDR3 sequences occurred in both the patients and the controls.

The sequenced material came from sorted CD4+, CD8+, or CD8+CD57+ T cells (not recorded which) from PBMCs. The chain is built from TRBV15 and TRBJ2-1; perhaps TRBD1 as D (5 bases). This receptor was taken from a human donor with severe aplastic anemia or a healthy control (not recorded which). The CDR3 region has the DNA TGTGCCACCAGCAGTCCAAAGGAGACAGCATACAATGAGCAGTTCTTC. Translated, it gives CATSSPKETAYNEQFF.